Following are 8 T cell receptor beta chains from one sample sequenced in a study of blood T cell repertoires in COVID-19. Sequenced by immunoSEQ multiplex PCR; TCRdb stores in-frame clones only, minus some. The sample lists 250,000 to 350,000 clones; 75% to 90% were seen once. Sequencing was performed on peripheral blood. The receptors come from a woman in her thirties with active or convalescent COVID-19.

The chain couples TRBV19 to TRBJ1-6; unclear D gene. Per germline, CDR1 LNHDA and CDR2 SQIVND (reference sequence). V shed 6 bases and J shed 11 bases, with 23 bases lying between them. CDR3 length: 16 residues. The CDR3: CASRPDPHPGRAPLHF. CDR3 in DNA: TGTGCCAGTAGACCGGACCCCCACCCCGGGAGGGCACCCCTCCACTTT.

The chain recombines TRBV5-5 with TRBJ1-1, with D perhaps TRBD1 (6 bases). Germline values: CDR1 SGHKS, CDR2 YYEKEE (reference sequence). V lost 0 bases, J lost 9 bases, and 12 bases lay in between. CDR3 length equals 13 residues. CDR3 region: CASSLGQETKAFF. The CDR3 DNA reads as TGTGCCAGCAGCTTGGGACAGGAAACGAAAGCTTTCTTT. Based on the CDR3 plus reference TRBV5-5 and TRBJ1-1, the full variable domain is DAGVTQSPTHLIKTRGQQVTLRCSPISGHKSVSWYQQVLGQGPQFIFQYYEKEERGRGNFPDRFSARQFPNYSSELNVNALLLGDSALYLCASSLGQETKAFFGQGTRLTVV.

This chain uses TRBV4-1 with TRBJ1-2, with D maybe TRBD1 (5 bases). Germline CDR1 reads MGHRA; CDR2 reads YSYEKL. V lost 4 bases to trimming and J lost 7 bases, with 25 bases between them. This CDR3 has 17 residues. The CDR3: CASSPPGAGPLYTGYTF. CDR3 nucleotide sequence: TGCGCCAGCAGCCCCCCCGGCGCAGGGCCCCTTTACACTGGCTACACCTTC.

This chain links TRBV5-4 with TRBJ2-5, with D perhaps TRBD2 (5 bases). Germline CDR1 and CDR2: SGHNT and YYREEE (reference sequence). This CDR3 has 15 residues. V lost 3 bases, J lost 0 bases, and 12 bases lay in between. The CDR3 sequence: CASSSRTEYQETQYF. The CDR3 DNA is TGTGCCAGCAGCTCGAGGACTGAATACCAAGAGACCCAGTACTTC.

The rearrangement joins TRBV19 to TRBJ2-5; TRBD1 matches 11 bases. The V gene's germline CDR1 is LNHDA and CDR2 SQIVND (reference sequence). The J segment lost 2 bases and the V segment lost 9 bases, leaving 8 bases of the junction unmatched. The CDR3 covers 15 residues. In nucleotides, the CDR3 is TGTGCCAGGGACCGGACAGGGGGCCCGCAAGAGACCCAGTACTTC. The encoded protein is CARDRTGGPQETQYF.

The genes are TRBV7-2 and TRBJ2-7; TRBD2 might be the D (5 bases). The V and J ends lost 4 bases and 0 bases respectively, with 10 bases between them. The CDR3 is 14 amino acids. The germline V gene encodes CDR1 SGHTA and CDR2 FQGNSA. The CDR3 bases are TGTGCCAGCAGCTCGGACTGGAGCTCCTACGAGCAGTACTTC. It encodes CASSSDWSSYEQYF. The whole variable domain, remainder taken from reference TRBV7-2 and TRBJ2-7, is GAGVSQSPSNKVTEKGKDVELRCDPISGHTALYWYRQSLGQGLEFLIYFQGNSAPDKSGLPSDRFSAERTGGSVSTLTIQRTQQEDSAVYLCASSSDWSSYEQYFGPGTRLTVT.

The rearrangement uses TRBV5-1 and TRBJ2-1; TRBD2 matches at 11 bases. With V trimmed by 5 bases and J by 8 bases, 6 bases remained unmatched. The CDR3 runs to 14 residues. Per the germline V gene, CDR1 is SGHRS and CDR2 is YFSETQ. Written as DNA, the CDR3 is TGCGCCAGCAGACCTCGTAGCGGGGGGGATGAGCAGTTCTTC. Protein: CASRPRSGGDEQFF.

The chain is built from TRBV30 and TRBJ1-3, with D perhaps TRBD1 (6 bases). The germline V and J ends were trimmed by 1 base and 4 bases, with 8 bases remaining between them. Germline assignment: CDR1 GTSNPN and CDR2 SVGIG (reference sequence). This CDR3 spans 13 amino acids. CDR3 nucleotide sequence: TGTGCCTGGAGTGCAGGGGTCGGAAACACCATATATTTT. As protein: CAWSAGVGNTIYF.